This TCR beta chain was identified during a study of blood T cell repertoires in COVID-19. Study-level background: Some COVID-19 samples were acute and others convalescent; all came from the United States, Italy and Spain. T cells, B-cell-depleted T cells, or PBMCs provided the cDNA or gDNA that served as material.

Per the authors' pipeline: Estimates of nucleated cell counts were drawn from the amplification of reference gene primers. Generated by immunoSEQ multiplex PCR, the TCRdb table keeps only in-frame clones and is missing some. V and J calls and clone size come straight from that table; D and trimming were deduced from the DNA. This table has 300,000 to 400,000 clones, roughly 86% appearing once. This receptor was taken from a woman aged 45-65 years who had recovered from COVID-19. Source material: peripheral blood.

The CDR3 region is CASSQIPPTGLLLDEQFF. The CDR3 coding sequence is TGCGCCAGCAGCCAAATCCCCCCGACAGGGTTGCTTCTAGATGAGCAGTTCTTC. The rearrangement links TRBV4-1 to TRBJ2-1; 7 bases match TRBD1. Trimming at V came to 2 bases and at J to 8 bases, leaving 18 bases not matched to a gene. The CDR3 runs to 18 residues. Germline-derived CDR1 and CDR2 are MGHRA and YSYEKL.